The rows below give T cell receptor beta chains drawn from one sample of a study of blood T cell repertoires in COVID-19. Method: immunoSEQ multiplex PCR; TCRdb's copy keeps in-frame clones and lacks some. This table has about 210,000 clones, about nine tenths appearing once. Material for sequencing was peripheral blood. These receptors were collected from a woman in her forties with acute or convalescent COVID-19. Both conserved end residues are part of each CDR3. D genes are given only for firm matches. Rows give clone size only sometimes, using once, few, many, or a class for an expanded clone.

d_call j_call clone_size v_call cdr3_aa cdr3_nt
TRBD1 TRBJ2-3 NA TRBV6-5 CASRRQGAADTQYF TGTGCCAGCAGACGACAGGGGGCGGCAGATACGCAGTATTTT
NA TRBJ1-1 NA TRBV2 CASRGLTTEAFF TGTGCCAGCAGAGGACTCACCACTGAAGCTTTCTTT
NA TRBJ1-2 NA TRBV7-9 CASTLQVRNDGYTF TGTGCCAGCACCCTACAGGTTCGGAATGATGGCTACACCTTC
NA TRBJ1-1 NA TRBV19 CASWGGDAFF TGTGCCAGTTGGGGGGGAGATGCTTTCTTT
NA TRBJ1-5 NA TRBV27 CASSLIQGRNQPQHF TGTGCCAGCAGTTTAATCCAGGGGAGAAATCAGCCCCAGCATTTT
NA TRBJ1-2 NA TRBV19 CASSITGGAIDYTF TGTGCCAGTAGTATAACGGGGGGCGCGATAGACTACACCTTC
NA TRBJ1-1 NA TRBV9 CASSVGLGGTEAFF TGTGCCAGCAGCGTAGGGCTGGGGGGGACTGAAGCTTTCTTT
NA TRBJ1-5 NA TRBV2 CASNKGEIQPQHF TGTGCCAGCAATAAGGGGGAGATTCAGCCCCAGCATTTT
NA TRBJ1-2 few TRBV9 CASSVGGGRGNYGYTF TGTGCCAGCAGCGTAGGTGGTGGCAGGGGTAACTATGGCTACACCTTC
TRBD1 TRBJ1-1 NA TRBV7-8 CASSLGQATEAFF TGTGCCAGCAGTCTCGGACAGGCCACTGAAGCTTTCTTT
TRBD1 TRBJ1-2 once TRBV9 CASSGARDRGEYGYTF TGTGCCAGCAGCGGGGCTCGGGACAGGGGGGAATATGGCTACACCTTC
NA TRBJ2-1 once TRBV5-1 CASSLVAGDNNEQFF TGCGCCAGCAGCTTGGTGGCGGGGGACAACAATGAGCAGTTCTTC
TRBD1 TRBJ1-1 NA TRBV5-1 CASSPGQGWAFF TGCGCCAGCAGCCCCGGACAGGGTTGGGCTTTCTTT
NA TRBJ2-5 NA TRBV24-1 CATSDFGSETQYF TGTGCCACCAGTGATTTTGGCTCAGAGACCCAGTACTTC
NA TRBJ1-3 NA TRBV6-5 CAADSGNTIYF TGTGCGGCAGACTCTGGAAACACCATATATTTT
TRBD1 TRBJ2-5 NA TRBV12-3/TRBV12-4 CASSPTGAETQYF TGTGCCAGCAGTCCGACAGGGGCGGAGACCCAGTACTTC
NA TRBJ1-2 NA TRBV6-5 CASRKGLHRGYTF TGTGCCAGCAGGAAGGGACTTCATCGGGGCTACACCTTC
NA TRBJ1-1 NA TRBV6-5 CASSYAGTEGEAFF TGTGCCAGCAGTTACGCCGGGACGGAGGGGGAAGCTTTCTTT
TRBD2 TRBJ2-2 NA TRBV4-1 CASIQHPSGAAGELFF TGCGCCAGCATCCAACATCCTAGCGGGGCCGCCGGGGAGCTGTTTTTT
NA TRBJ1-2 NA TRBV27 CASSFSRGNYGYTF TGTGCCAGCAGTTTCTCGCGGGGTAACTATGGCTACACCTTC
NA TRBJ1-5 once TRBV30 CAWSVGRGGNQPQHF TGTGCCTGGAGTGTAGGTCGGGGTGGTAATCAGCCCCAGCATTTT
TRBD1 TRBJ2-5 NA TRBV19 CASKDDRGTETQYF TGTGCCAGTAAGGACGACAGGGGCACGGAGACCCAGTACTTC
NA TRBJ1-6 NA TRBV6-2/TRBV6-3 CASSGEQGTYNSPLHF TGTGCCAGCAGTGGTGAACAGGGAACTTATAATTCACCCCTCCACTTT
NA TRBJ1-1 once TRBV11-2 CASSLDTESRAFF TGTGCCAGCAGCTTAGATACAGAGTCCCGAGCTTTCTTT
NA TRBJ2-5 NA TRBV6-5 CASMLRRGETQYF TGTGCCAGCATGCTAAGGCGCGGAGAGACCCAGTACTTC
TRBD1 TRBJ2-5 NA TRBV11-2 CASSLASRGQETQYF TGTGCCAGCAGCTTAGCCTCCAGGGGGCAAGAGACCCAGTACTTC
TRBD2 TRBJ2-1 NA TRBV3-1/TRBV3-2 CASSQRAGVRNEQFF TGTGCCAGCAGCCAACGGGCGGGGGTTAGGAATGAGCAGTTCTTC
TRBD1 TRBJ1-1 NA TRBV6-6 CASSYSPDRGTEAFF TGTGCCAGCAGTTACTCCCCGGACAGGGGAACTGAAGCTTTCTTT
TRBD1 TRBJ2-2 NA TRBV4-1 CASTPGQGNTGELFF TGCGCCAGTACGCCGGGACAGGGCAACACCGGGGAGCTGTTTTTT
TRBD2 TRBJ2-1 NA TRBV29-1 CSVLTGTSGAGNEQFF TGCAGCGTTTTAACCGGGACTAGCGGGGCCGGGAATGAGCAGTTCTTC
TRBD1 TRBJ1-3 NA TRBV2 CASRRDREGYTIYF TGTGCCAGCAGAAGGGACAGGGAGGGTTACACCATATATTTT
NA TRBJ1-3 NA TRBV5-1 CASSFQGSPSGNTIYF TGCGCCAGCAGCTTTCAGGGATCCCCCTCTGGAAACACCATATATTTT
NA TRBJ2-1 NA TRBV5-1 CASSPLTSSYNEQFF TGCGCCAGCAGCCCACTGACTAGTTCCTACAATGAGCAGTTCTTC
TRBD1 TRBJ1-1 NA TRBV6-5 CASRRGTAKNTEAFF TGTGCCAGCAGAAGAGGGACAGCTAAGAACACTGAAGCTTTCTTT
NA TRBJ2-1 NA TRBV5-8 CASSLEPTNKQFF TGTGCCAGCAGCTTGGAGCCCACCAATAAGCAGTTCTTC
NA TRBJ2-2 NA TRBV5-5 CASSLQGNGELFF TGTGCCAGCAGCTTACAGGGAAACGGGGAGCTGTTTTTT
TRBD2 TRBJ2-1 NA TRBV14 CASSQAIAGGRFDEQFF TGTGCCAGCAGCCAGGCTATAGCGGGGGGGCGGTTCGATGAGCAGTTCTTC
TRBD1 TRBJ2-1 NA TRBV24-1 CATSDRGQGAGNEQFF TGTGCCACCAGTGATCGGGGACAGGGGGCGGGTAATGAGCAGTTCTTC